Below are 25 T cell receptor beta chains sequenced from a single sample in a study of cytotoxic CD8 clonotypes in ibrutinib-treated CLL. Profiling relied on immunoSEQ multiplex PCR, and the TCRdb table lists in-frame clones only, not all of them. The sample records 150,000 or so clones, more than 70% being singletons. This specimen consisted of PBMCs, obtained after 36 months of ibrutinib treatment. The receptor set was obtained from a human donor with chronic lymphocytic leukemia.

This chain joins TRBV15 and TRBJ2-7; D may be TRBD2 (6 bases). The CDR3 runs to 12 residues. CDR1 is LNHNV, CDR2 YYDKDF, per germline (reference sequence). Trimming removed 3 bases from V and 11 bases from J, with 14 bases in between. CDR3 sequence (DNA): TGTGCCACCAGCAGTCCCGGGACTTTGGAGTACTTC. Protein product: CATSSPGTLEYF.

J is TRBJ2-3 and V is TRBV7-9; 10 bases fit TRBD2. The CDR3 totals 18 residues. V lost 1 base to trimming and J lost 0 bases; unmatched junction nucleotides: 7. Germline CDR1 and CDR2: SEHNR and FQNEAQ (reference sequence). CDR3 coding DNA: TGTGCCAGCAGCTTAGTAGGACTAGCGGTCGCTAGCACAGATACGCAGTATTTT. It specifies CASSLVGLAVASTDTQYF.

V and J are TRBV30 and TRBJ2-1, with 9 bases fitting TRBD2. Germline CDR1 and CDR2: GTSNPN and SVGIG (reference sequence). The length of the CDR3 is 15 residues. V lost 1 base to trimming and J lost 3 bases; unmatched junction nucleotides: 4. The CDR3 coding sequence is TGTGCCTGGAGTGGAATAGCGGGAGACTACAATGAGCAGTTCTTC. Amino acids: CAWSGIAGDYNEQFF.

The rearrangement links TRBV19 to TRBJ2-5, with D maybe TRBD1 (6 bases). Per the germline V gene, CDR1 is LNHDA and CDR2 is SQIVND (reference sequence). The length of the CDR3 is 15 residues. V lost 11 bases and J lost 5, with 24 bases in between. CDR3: CASGVRVPTGETQYF. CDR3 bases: TGTGCCTCAGGGGTCAGGGTTCCCACCGGGGAGACCCAGTACTTC. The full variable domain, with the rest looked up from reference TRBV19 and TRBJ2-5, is DGGITQSPKYLFRKEGQNVTLSCEQNLNHDAMYWYRQDPGQGLRLIYYSQIVNDFQKGDIAEGYSVSREKKESFPLTVTSAQKNPTAFYLCASGVRVPTGETQYFGPGTRLLVL.

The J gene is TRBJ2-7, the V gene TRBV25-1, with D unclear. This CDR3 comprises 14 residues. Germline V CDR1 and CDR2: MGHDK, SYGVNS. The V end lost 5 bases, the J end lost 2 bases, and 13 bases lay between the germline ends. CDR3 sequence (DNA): TGTGCCAGCAGTTCTACCTCCCTAGCCTACGAGCAGTACTTC. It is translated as CASSSTSLAYEQYF.

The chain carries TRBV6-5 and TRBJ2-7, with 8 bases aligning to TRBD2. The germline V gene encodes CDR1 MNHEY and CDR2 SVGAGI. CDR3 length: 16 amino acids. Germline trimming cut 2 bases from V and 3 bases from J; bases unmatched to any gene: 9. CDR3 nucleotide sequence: TGTGCCAGCAGTTACACATCGGGGACTAGTGGCTACGAGCAGTACTTC. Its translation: CASSYTSGTSGYEQYF.

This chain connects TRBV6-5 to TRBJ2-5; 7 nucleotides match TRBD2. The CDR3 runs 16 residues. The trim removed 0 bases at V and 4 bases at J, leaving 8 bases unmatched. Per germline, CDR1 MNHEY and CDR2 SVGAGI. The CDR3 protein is CASSYSVGGRAETQYF. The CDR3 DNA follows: TGTGCCAGCAGTTACTCCGTCGGGGGGAGGGCAGAGACCCAGTACTTC.

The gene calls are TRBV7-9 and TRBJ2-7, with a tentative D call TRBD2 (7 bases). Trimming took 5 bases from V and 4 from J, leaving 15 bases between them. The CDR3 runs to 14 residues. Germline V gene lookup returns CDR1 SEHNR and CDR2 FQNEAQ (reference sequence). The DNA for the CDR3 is TGTGCCAGCAGCCGGGACTACAGGGTTTACGAGCAGTACTTC. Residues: CASSRDYRVYEQYF.

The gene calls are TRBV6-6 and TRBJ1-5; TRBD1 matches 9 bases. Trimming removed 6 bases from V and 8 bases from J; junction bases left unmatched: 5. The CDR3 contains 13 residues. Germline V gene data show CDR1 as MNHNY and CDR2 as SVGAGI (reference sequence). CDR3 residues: CASRRDRDEPQHF. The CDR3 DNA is TGTGCCAGCAGACGGGACAGGGATGAGCCCCAGCATTTT.

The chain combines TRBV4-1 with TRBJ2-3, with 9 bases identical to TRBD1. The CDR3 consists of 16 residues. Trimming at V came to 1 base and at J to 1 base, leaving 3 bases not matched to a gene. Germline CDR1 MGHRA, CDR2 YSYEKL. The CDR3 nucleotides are TGCGCCAGCAGCCAAGTTCGGACAGGGGGCACAGATACGCAGTATTTT. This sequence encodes CASSQVRTGGTDTQYF.

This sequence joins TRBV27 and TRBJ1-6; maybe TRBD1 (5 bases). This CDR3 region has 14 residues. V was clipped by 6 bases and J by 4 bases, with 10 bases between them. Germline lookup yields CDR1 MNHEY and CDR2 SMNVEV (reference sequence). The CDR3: CASRQARYNSPLHF. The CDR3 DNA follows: TGTGCCAGCAGACAGGCTCGGTATAATTCACCCCTCCACTTT.

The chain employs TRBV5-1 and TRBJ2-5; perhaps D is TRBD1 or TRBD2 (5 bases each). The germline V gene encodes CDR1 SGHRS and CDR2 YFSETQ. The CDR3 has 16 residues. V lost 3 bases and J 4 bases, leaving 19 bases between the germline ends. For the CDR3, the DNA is TGCGCCAGCAGCTGGCCCCGGGACGGAAGAAGAGAGACCCAGTACTTC. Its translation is CASSWPRDGRRETQYF.

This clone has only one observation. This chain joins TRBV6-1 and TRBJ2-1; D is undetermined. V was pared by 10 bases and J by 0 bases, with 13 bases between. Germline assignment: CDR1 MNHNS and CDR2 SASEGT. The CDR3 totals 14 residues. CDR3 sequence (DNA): TGTGCCACCCACTACCCTTACTCCTACAATGAGCAGTTCTTC. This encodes CATHYPYSYNEQFF.

DNA for the CDR3: TGCGCCAGCAGCTTGAGAGGGAGGGACACCGGGGAGCTGTTTTTT. It specifies CASSLRGRDTGELFF. This chain uses TRBV5-1 with TRBJ2-2; 7 positions match TRBD2. This CDR3 comprises 15 residues. Germline V CDR1 and CDR2: SGHRS, YFSETQ. The V gene end was trimmed by 1 base and the J gene end by 3 bases; junction bases not matched to a gene: 3.

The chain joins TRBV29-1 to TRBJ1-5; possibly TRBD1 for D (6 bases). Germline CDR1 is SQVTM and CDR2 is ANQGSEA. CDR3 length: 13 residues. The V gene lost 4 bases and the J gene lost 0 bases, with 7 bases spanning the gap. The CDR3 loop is CSVAGDSNQPQHF. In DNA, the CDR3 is TGCAGCGTTGCAGGGGATAGCAATCAGCCCCAGCATTTT.

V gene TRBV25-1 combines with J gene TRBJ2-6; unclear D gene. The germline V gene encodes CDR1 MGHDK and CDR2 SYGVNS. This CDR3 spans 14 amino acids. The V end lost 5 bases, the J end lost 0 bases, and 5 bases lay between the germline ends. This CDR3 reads CASSRTSGANVLTF. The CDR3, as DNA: TGTGCCAGCAGTCGGACCTCTGGGGCCAACGTCCTGACTTTC.

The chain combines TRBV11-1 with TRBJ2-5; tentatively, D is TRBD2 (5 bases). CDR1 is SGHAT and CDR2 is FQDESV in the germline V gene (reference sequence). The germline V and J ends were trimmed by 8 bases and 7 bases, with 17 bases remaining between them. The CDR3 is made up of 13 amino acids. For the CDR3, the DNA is TGTGCCAGCTCGGACGGGGAACGGAGGACCCAGTACTTC. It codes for CASSDGERRTQYF.

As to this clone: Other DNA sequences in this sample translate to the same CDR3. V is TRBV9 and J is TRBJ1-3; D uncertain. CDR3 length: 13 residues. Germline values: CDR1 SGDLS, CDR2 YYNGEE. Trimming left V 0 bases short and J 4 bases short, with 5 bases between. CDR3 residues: CASSVGPGNTIYF. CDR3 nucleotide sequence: TGTGCCAGCAGCGTAGGTCCCGGAAACACCATATATTTT.

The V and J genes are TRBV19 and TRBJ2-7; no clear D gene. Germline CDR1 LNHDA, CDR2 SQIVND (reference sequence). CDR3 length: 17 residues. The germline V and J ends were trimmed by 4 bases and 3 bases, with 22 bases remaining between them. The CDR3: CASSRVSSPVVLYEQYF. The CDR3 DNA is TGTGCCAGTAGTAGAGTGAGTTCCCCCGTGGTTCTCTACGAGCAGTACTTC. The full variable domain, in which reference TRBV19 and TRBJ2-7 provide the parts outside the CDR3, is DGGITQSPKYLFRKEGQNVTLSCEQNLNHDAMYWYRQDPGQGLRLIYYSQIVNDFQKGDIAEGYSVSREKKESFPLTVTSAQKNPTAFYLCASSRVSSPVVLYEQYFGPGTRLTVT.

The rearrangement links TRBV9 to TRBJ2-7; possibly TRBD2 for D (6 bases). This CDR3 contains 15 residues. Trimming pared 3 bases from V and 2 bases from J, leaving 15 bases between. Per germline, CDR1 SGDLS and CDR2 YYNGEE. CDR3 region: CASSEAPGVPYEQYF. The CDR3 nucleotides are TGTGCCAGCAGCGAGGCCCCGGGGGTTCCCTACGAGCAGTACTTC.

DNA for the CDR3: TGCGCCAGCAGGGGGAGGGGTGGCAATCAGCCCCAGCATTTT. This encodes CASRGRGGNQPQHF. This chain links TRBV10-2 with TRBJ1-5; D is possibly TRBD1 (5 bases). Germline lookup yields CDR1 WSHSY and CDR2 SAAADI. The V and J ends lost 6 bases and 2 bases respectively, with 11 bases between them. The CDR3 length is 14 residues.

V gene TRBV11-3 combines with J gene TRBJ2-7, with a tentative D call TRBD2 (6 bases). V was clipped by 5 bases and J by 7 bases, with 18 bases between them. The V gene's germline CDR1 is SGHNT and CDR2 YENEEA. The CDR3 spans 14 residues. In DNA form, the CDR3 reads TGTGCCAGCAGCACCCTGGAGGGGCCGCGGGAGCAGTACTTC. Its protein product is CASSTLEGPREQYF.

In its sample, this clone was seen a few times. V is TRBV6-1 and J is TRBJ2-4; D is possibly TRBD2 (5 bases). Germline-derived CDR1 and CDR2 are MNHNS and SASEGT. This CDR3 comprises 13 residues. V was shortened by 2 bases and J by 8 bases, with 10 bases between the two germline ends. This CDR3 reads CASSERGLDIQYF. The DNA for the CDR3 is TGTGCCAGCAGTGAACGGGGTTTGGACATTCAGTACTTC.

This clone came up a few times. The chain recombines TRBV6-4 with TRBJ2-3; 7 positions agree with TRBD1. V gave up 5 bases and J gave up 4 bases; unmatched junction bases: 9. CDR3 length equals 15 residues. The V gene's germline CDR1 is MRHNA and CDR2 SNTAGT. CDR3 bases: TGTGCCAGCAGTCCATTCCGGACAGGCCCAGATACGCAGTATTTT. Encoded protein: CASSPFRTGPDTQYF.

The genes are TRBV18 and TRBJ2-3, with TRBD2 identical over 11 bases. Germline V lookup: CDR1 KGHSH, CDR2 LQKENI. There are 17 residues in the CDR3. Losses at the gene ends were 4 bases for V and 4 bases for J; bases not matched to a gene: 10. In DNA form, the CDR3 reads TGTGCCAGCTCACTCACGCCACTAGCGGGGGACGCAGATACGCAGTATTTT. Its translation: CASSLTPLAGDADTQYF.